These 26 T cell receptor beta chains originate from one sample sequenced in a study of graft-versus-host responses after intestinal transplantation. These receptors have no identified antigens. Some clones are missing from TCRdb's copy, which holds only in-frame ones; the method was immunoSEQ multiplex PCR. The table records tens of thousands of clones, about nine tenths of them present only once. Sequences were derived from unstimulated CD4+ T cells sorted from spleen or lymph node cells, sampled before intestinal transplant. The source is a human donor who received an intestinal transplant.

For this clone: The junction does not match germline at one end; this may be a read error. The chain combines TRBV6-6 with TRBJ1-5, with unresolved D. The germline V gene encodes CDR1 MNHNY and CDR2 SVGAGI (reference sequence). The CDR3 contains 14 residues. The CDR3 region has the DNA TGTGCCAGCAGTTACTCCAGTAGCGATCAGCCCCAGCATTTT. Protein sequence: CASSYSSSDQPQHF.

V gene TRBV29-1 combines with J gene TRBJ2-5, with TRBD1 identical over 11 bases. The CDR3 sequence is 14 residues long. Trimming at V came to 3 bases and at J to 5 bases, leaving 5 bases not matched to a gene. CDR1 is SQVTM, CDR2 ANQGSEA, per germline. CDR3 DNA: TGCAGCGTTGAGGGACAGGGGGGATGGGAGACCCAGTACTTC. This codes for CSVEGQGGWETQYF.

The gene calls are TRBV5-6 and TRBJ2-5; tentative D call: TRBD2 (5 bases). The CDR3 contains 14 residues. Trimming stripped 6 bases from V and 1 base from J, with 13 bases between. CDR1 and CDR2 from the germline V gene are SGHDT and YYEEEE. The CDR3 sequence is CASNWISGQETQYF. CDR3 in DNA: TGTGCCAGCAACTGGATAAGCGGCCAAGAGACCCAGTACTTC.

This chain links TRBV6-5 with TRBJ2-6; unclear D gene. Germline lookup yields CDR1 MNHEY and CDR2 SVGAGI. V was pared by 8 bases and J by 3 bases, with 5 bases between. The CDR3 length is 12 residues. CDR3: CASLSGANVLTF. The DNA of the CDR3 is TGTGCCAGCCTCAGTGGGGCCAACGTCCTGACTTTC.

V and J are TRBV7-6 and TRBJ2-5; 9 positions match TRBD1. CDR3 length: 14 amino acids. Trimming removed 4 bases from V and 2 bases from J; junction bases left unmatched: 2. The germline V gene has CDR1 SGHVS and CDR2 FNYEAQ. CDR3 sequence (DNA): TGTGCCAGCAGCTCAGGGACAGGGCAAGAGACCCAGTACTTC. Protein: CASSSGTGQETQYF.

This chain connects TRBV6-6 to TRBJ1-4; D gene uncertain. The CDR3 totals 15 residues. Germline CDR1 and CDR2: MNHNY and SVGAGI (reference sequence). Trimming took 0 bases from V and 4 from J, leaving 9 bases between them. CDR3 sequence: CASSYSVTNNEKLFF. The CDR3 DNA reads as TGTGCCAGCAGTTACTCAGTTACTAATAATGAAAAACTGTTTTTT.

CDR3 sequence: CASTVNPDSYYGYTF. The CDR3 coding sequence is TGTGCCAGCACAGTGAACCCGGACAGCTACTATGGCTACACCTTC. The genes are TRBV27 and TRBJ1-2; weak D call: TRBD1 (6 bases). This CDR3 is built from 15 residues. Trimming took 7 bases from V and 3 from J, leaving 18 bases between them. The germline CDR1 and CDR2 sequences are MNHEY and SMNVEV (reference sequence).

The chain joins TRBV10-1 to TRBJ1-5; D unclear. The CDR3 has 16 amino acids. Germline loops: CDR1 WNHNN, CDR2 SYGVQD (reference sequence). The V end was cut by 7 bases, the J end by 2 bases, with 18 bases between. This chain's CDR3 is CASMTLGLWGNQPQHF. In nucleotides, the CDR3 is TGCGCCAGCATGACCCTAGGACTATGGGGCAATCAGCCCCAGCATTTT.

The J gene is TRBJ2-2, the V gene TRBV7-3; 12 positions agree with TRBD2. The CDR3 totals 16 residues. Germline-derived CDR1 and CDR2 are SGHTA and FQGTGA. Trimming at V came to 6 bases and at J to 7 bases, leaving 9 bases not matched to a gene. CDR3 residues: CASRRLAGAMGGELFF. The CDR3 DNA reads TGTGCCAGCAGGAGACTAGCGGGGGCCATGGGCGGGGAGCTGTTTTTT.

This chain links TRBV7-9 with TRBJ2-7, with D possibly TRBD1 on 5 matching bases. CDR3 size: 13 residues. Deletions cut 5 bases from V and 1 base from J, with 9 bases between. Germline V CDR1 and CDR2: SEHNR, FQNEAQ (reference sequence). Written as DNA, the CDR3 is TGTGCCAGCAGCACACAGGAGTCCTACGAGCAGTACTTC. Amino acid sequence: CASSTQESYEQYF.

The chain has TRBV5-1 and TRBJ2-3, with D possibly matching TRBD2 (6 bases). In germline, CDR1 is SGHRS, CDR2 YFSETQ. The CDR3 has 12 residues. Trimming removed 3 bases from V and 8 bases from J, with 10 bases in between. DNA for the CDR3: TGCGCCAGCAGCTGGGACTCGCCTACGCAGTATTTT. It yields the protein CASSWDSPTQYF.

This chain uses TRBV5-1 with TRBJ2-1, with 10 bases matching TRBD2. The CDR3 totals 16 residues. The V gene end was trimmed by 0 bases and the J gene end by 8 bases; junction bases not matched to a gene: 8. Germline lookup yields CDR1 SGHRS and CDR2 YFSETQ. The CDR3 protein is CASSLAQLAGVDEQFF. For the CDR3, the DNA is TGCGCCAGCAGCTTGGCCCAGCTAGCGGGGGTTGATGAGCAGTTCTTC.

V and J are TRBV9 and TRBJ2-1; a weak D match, TRBD1 (6 bases). Germline assignment: CDR1 SGDLS and CDR2 YYNGEE. The length of the CDR3 is 13 residues. The V gene lost 3 bases and the J gene lost 10 bases, with 14 bases spanning the gap. The CDR3 sequence is CASSGQDRREQFF. The CDR3 nucleotides read TGTGCCAGCAGCGGCCAAGACAGGCGAGAGCAGTTCTTC.

The chain joins TRBV6-5 to TRBJ1-3, with a weak D call TRBD1 (6 bases). Per the germline V gene, CDR1 is MNHEY and CDR2 is SVGAGI. The CDR3 is 16 residues long. V dropped 0 bases and J dropped 5 bases, with 14 bases sitting between them. The CDR3 nucleotides read TGTGCCAGCAGTTACTCGGACAGTCCGGCCCGAAACACCATATATTTT. Translated: CASSYSDSPARNTIYF.

The V and J genes are TRBV15 and TRBJ2-7, with 11 nucleotides matching TRBD1. Germline loops: CDR1 LNHNV, CDR2 YYDKDF (reference sequence). The CDR3 length is 15 residues. The V gene end was trimmed by 1 base and the J gene end by 4 bases; junction bases not matched to a gene: 3. CDR3 sequence (DNA): TGTGCCACCAGCAGAGGTGGGGACAGGGGGTACGAGCAGTACTTC. Protein product: CATSRGGDRGYEQYF.

The table lists this clone with a few counts. CDR3 sequence: CASSLRRGAVKTQYF. The CDR3 nucleotides are TGTGCCAGCAGTTTGCGGCGGGGGGCCGTGAAGACCCAGTACTTC. The J gene is TRBJ2-5, the V gene TRBV28; TRBD2 agrees at 8 bases. Germline CDR1 MDHEN, CDR2 SYDVKM. The CDR3 has 15 amino acids. The junction had 9 bases not matched to a gene; V was cut back by 3 bases and J by 6 bases.

The V and J genes are TRBV9 and TRBJ2-7, with a weak D call TRBD1 (6 bases). The V end lost 4 bases, the J end lost 0 bases, and 11 bases lay between the germline ends. Germline CDR1 SGDLS, CDR2 YYNGEE. CDR3 length: 14 residues. CDR3 coding DNA: TGTGCCAGCAGCCCCAGGGGAAGCTCCTACGAGCAGTACTTC. Encoded protein: CASSPRGSSYEQYF.

The V call is TRBV28, the J call TRBJ2-7, with D possibly matching TRBD2 (5 bases). V was cut by 3 bases and J by 4 bases, with 7 bases left in between. The CDR3 consists of 12 residues. Germline assignment: CDR1 MDHEN and CDR2 SYDVKM. The DNA of the CDR3 is TGTGCCAGCAGTTTTGCGGGTTACGAGCAGTACTTC. Amino acids: CASSFAGYEQYF. Full variable domain (missing parts from reference TRBV28 and TRBJ2-7): DVKVTQSSRYLVKRTGEKVFLECVQDMDHENMFWYRQDPGLGLRLIYFSYDVKMKEKGDIPEGYSVSREKKERFSLILESASTNQTSMYLCASSFAGYEQYFGPGTRLTVT.

V gene TRBV11-3 combines with J gene TRBJ2-2; D is perhaps TRBD1 (5 bases). Looked up from germline, CDR1 is SGHNT and CDR2 is YENEEA. The CDR3 loop spans 14 amino acids. V was pared by 3 bases and J by 6 bases, with 11 bases between. Here the CDR3 reads CASSFSRAAGELFF. CDR3 DNA sequence: TGTGCCAGCAGCTTTTCCAGGGCGGCCGGGGAGCTGTTTTTT.

J is TRBJ1-6 and V is TRBV18; TRBD1 matches 10 bases. This CDR3 has 17 residues. Germline V CDR1 and CDR2: KGHSH, LQKENI. The trim removed 5 bases at V and 0 bases at J, leaving 4 bases unmatched. CDR3: CASSADRGSSYNSPLHF. CDR3 DNA: TGTGCCAGCTCAGCGGACAGGGGGAGCTCCTATAATTCACCCCTCCACTTT.

V and J are TRBV5-1 and TRBJ2-3; the match to TRBD2 covers 11 bases. Germline V gives CDR1 SGHRS, CDR2 YFSETQ. With 4 bases clipped from V and 2 bases from J, the junction kept 6 bases outside the gene matches. This CDR3 is 16 amino acids long. CDR3 nucleotide sequence: TGCGCCAGCAGCCCCGGACTAGCGGGCAACACAGATACGCAGTATTTT. It codes for CASSPGLAGNTDTQYF. Full variable domain (remainder filled in from reference TRBV5-1 and TRBJ2-3): KAGVTQTPRYLIKTRGQQVTLSCSPISGHRSVSWYQQTPGQGLQFLFEYFSETQRNKGNFPGRFSGRQFSNSRSEMNVSTLELGDSALYLCASSPGLAGNTDTQYFGPGTRLTVL.

V usage is TRBV5-1 and J usage is TRBJ1-1; D not certain. The germline V gene encodes CDR1 SGHRS and CDR2 YFSETQ. There are 13 residues in the CDR3. Trimming took 4 bases from V and 2 from J, leaving 9 bases between them. In DNA form, the CDR3 reads TGCGCCAGCAGCCCTCTAGCCAACACTGAAGCTTTCTTT. Its protein product is CASSPLANTEAFF.

V and J are TRBV6-5 and TRBJ1-2; 9 bases map to TRBD1. There are 15 residues in the CDR3. The V segment lost 5 bases and the J segment 2 bases; nucleotides outside the gene matches: 6. Germline CDR1 reads MNHEY; CDR2 reads SVGAGI. The CDR3 sequence is CASSVDRGPNYGYTF. For the CDR3, the DNA is TGTGCCAGCAGTGTGGACAGGGGCCCAAACTATGGCTACACCTTC.

The genes are TRBV5-1 and TRBJ2-3; TRBD2 agrees at 9 bases. This CDR3 spans 16 amino acids. The J segment lost 5 bases and the V segment lost 3 bases, leaving 10 bases of the junction unmatched. The germline gives CDR1 SGHRS, CDR2 YFSETQ. CDR3 in DNA: TGCGCCAGCAGCTCACTGTTAGCGGGGGAAGGAGATACGCAGTATTTT. It specifies CASSSLLAGEGDTQYF.

CDR3 DNA: TGCGCCAGCAGCTTAGGCCCGGGTGGAGAGACCCAGTACTTC. Protein: CASSLGPGGETQYF. This chain links TRBV5-1 with TRBJ2-5; D is undetermined. With 2 bases removed from V and 4 bases from J, the gap between germline ends came to 12 bases. Germline lookup yields CDR1 SGHRS and CDR2 YFSETQ. CDR3 length equals 14 residues.

The rearrangement joins TRBV2 to TRBJ1-6; the D is unclear. This CDR3 has 15 residues. Germline CDR1 SNHLY, CDR2 FYNNEI. V shed 2 bases and J shed 3 bases, with 8 bases lying between them. This chain's CDR3 is CASSESDYYNSPLHF. For the CDR3, the DNA is TGTGCCAGCAGTGAATCGGACTACTATAATTCACCCCTCCACTTT.